This TCR beta chain came from a study of T-cell reconstitution after alpha-beta-depleted transplantation in children. Study-wide results and caveats: Newly produced T cells mostly accounted for T-cell counts and diversity one year post-transplant. Several patients had high TCRbeta diversity at day 60; it came from surviving recipient T cells and thymic progenitors. Where alpha-beta T cells came from about two months after transplant was reportedly several hundred expanded graft clones.

V lost 2 bases to trimming and J lost 3 bases, with 11 bases between them. Germline V gene lookup returns CDR1 LNHDA and CDR2 SQIVND (reference sequence). The CDR3 length is 15 residues. This clonotype was picked up many times. Its antigen is not known. Unique molecular identifiers were incorporated into the prepared TCRbeta library. TCRdb fed the PCR reads into MiXCR, producing one record per CDR3 protein. The table shows approximately 31,000 distinct CDR3 sequences, with roughly 6.7% occurring only once. This receptor was obtained from a child younger than two who had a stem cell transplant for acute myeloid leukemia, so the T cells may come from the graft donor. The sequencing used peripheral blood, collected 60 days after TCRalphabeta/CD19-depleted stem cell transplant. The rearrangement links TRBV19 to TRBJ1-5; D is undetermined. The CDR3 coding sequence is TGTGCCAGTAGTATAATGCGGGGATTCAATCAGCCCCAGCATTTT. It is translated as CASSIMRGFNQPQHF.